This entry lists 22 T cell receptor beta chains sequenced from one sample in a study of neurological immune-mediated disorders. Each CDR3 protein is one row after TCRdb ran MiXCR on the 5' RACE reads. Of about 70,000 distinct CDR3 sequences listed, roughly 3% were seen once; the top ten hold about 5%. The sample was PBMCs. The receptors originated from a woman between 50 and 59 years old with multiple sclerosis.

Ten or more counts support this clonotype. This chain links TRBV5-1 with TRBJ2-1; TRBD2 matches 11 bases. Looked up from germline, CDR1 is SGHRS and CDR2 is YFSETQ. This CDR3 spans 14 amino acids. Trimming cost V 0 bases and J 11 bases; bases outside gene matches: 4. This chain's CDR3 is CASSLVLAGGKQFF. CDR3 in DNA: TGCGCCAGCAGCTTGGTTCTAGCGGGAGGCAAGCAGTTCTTC.

This clonotype has a count of ten or more. The V call is TRBV20-1, the J call TRBJ2-1; D perhaps matches TRBD1 (6 bases). This CDR3 contains 16 residues. Germline V gives CDR1 DFQATT, CDR2 SNEGSKA (reference sequence). V was pared by 6 bases and J by 0 bases, with 18 bases between. The CDR3 coding sequence is TGCAGTGCAAAGAGCTTCGCGGACAGCTCCTACAATGAGCAGTTCTTC. It is translated as CSAKSFADSSYNEQFF.

At least ten counts were recorded for this clonotype. This chain connects TRBV3-1 to TRBJ2-7; D gene unclear. Per the germline V gene, CDR1 is LGHDT and CDR2 is YNNKEL (reference sequence). V was trimmed by 7 bases and J by 7 bases, leaving 5 bases between them. The CDR3 is 9 amino acids. CDR3 nucleotide sequence: TGTGCCAGCATTAGGGAGCAGTACGTC. Translation gives CASIREQYV.

This clonotype was recorded many times. J is TRBJ1-5 and V is TRBV20-1; D possibly corresponds to TRBD1 (6 bases). The CDR3 covers 13 residues. The germline gives CDR1 DFQATT, CDR2 SNEGSKA (reference sequence). Trimming shortened V by 7 bases and J by 0 bases, and 10 bases separated the two germline ends. For the CDR3, the DNA is TGCAGTGTAACAGGGTTTAGCAATCAGCCCCAGCATTTT. It is translated as CSVTGFSNQPQHF.

Many counts were recorded for this clonotype. This chain uses TRBV5-1 with TRBJ2-7; D gene unclear. There are 12 residues in the CDR3. Germline CDR1 and CDR2: SGHRS and YFSETQ. The ends were cut back, 7 bases at V and 6 bases at J, with 14 bases in the middle. The CDR3 here is CASRPNYGEQYF. CDR3 DNA sequence: TGCGCCAGCCGGCCGAACTACGGCGAGCAGTACTTC. The entire variable domain, with the rest obtained from reference TRBV5-1 and TRBJ2-7, is as follows: KAGVTQTPRYLIKTRGQQVTLSCSPISGHRSVSWYQQTPGQGLQFLFEYFSETQRNKGNFPGRFSGRQFSNSRSEMNVSTLELGDSALYLCASRPNYGEQYFGPGTRLTVT.

This clonotype was counted many times. The chain links TRBV5-1 to TRBJ1-2; the D is unclear. Deletions cut 0 bases from V and 7 bases from J, with 10 bases between. Per germline, CDR1 SGHRS and CDR2 YFSETQ. The CDR3 is 13 residues long. The CDR3 is CASSLGSRIGYTF. The CDR3 nucleotides are TGCGCCAGCAGCTTGGGATCTCGGATTGGCTACACCTTC.

This clonotype came up many times. The chain combines TRBV5-1 with TRBJ2-2, with a tentative D call TRBD1 (5 bases). The germline V and J ends were trimmed by 4 bases and 6 bases, with 22 bases remaining between them. The CDR3 extends over 17 amino acids. Germline assignment: CDR1 SGHRS and CDR2 YFSETQ. CDR3 bases: TGCGCCAGCAGCGGGCTCTGGCAGGGTACGAGGCCCGGGGAGCTGTTTTTT. This encodes CASSGLWQGTRPGELFF.

This clonotype has a count of ten or more. The chain carries TRBV5-1 and TRBJ2-2, with 8 nucleotides matching TRBD1. The CDR3 is 14 amino acids. The V gene end was trimmed by 7 bases and the J gene end by 6 bases; junction bases not matched to a gene: 8. CDR1 is SGHRS, CDR2 YFSETQ, per germline. The CDR3: CASRKPGGPGELFF. The CDR3 nucleotides are TGCGCCAGCCGCAAACCAGGGGGCCCCGGGGAGCTGTTTTTT.

The sample holds many counts of this clonotype. The chain joins TRBV7-9 to TRBJ2-2; D may be TRBD1 (5 bases). Germline-derived CDR1 and CDR2 are SEHNR and FQNEAQ (reference sequence). There are 16 residues in the CDR3. With 3 bases removed from V and 3 bases from J, the gap between germline ends came to 14 bases. The CDR3 is CASSLTARPDTGELFF. As DNA, the CDR3 is TGTGCCAGCAGCTTGACAGCCCGGCCGGACACCGGGGAGCTGTTTTTT.

This clonotype occurred many times. The chain couples TRBV15 to TRBJ2-1; D not certain. With 0 bases removed from V and 8 bases from J, the gap between germline ends came to 14 bases. From germline, CDR1 is LNHNV and CDR2 YYDKDF (reference sequence). The length of the CDR3 is 15 residues. CDR3 DNA: TGTGCCACCAGCAGAGATCCCCTTTTAGCCGATGAGCAGTTCTTC. Translating it yields CATSRDPLLADEQFF.

Note on this clonotype: One end of the junction fails to match germline, which may point to a read error. This chain connects TRBV3-1 to TRBJ2-7; D is ambiguous. The germline V gene encodes CDR1 LGHDT and CDR2 YNNKEL (reference sequence). CDR3 length: 12 residues. In nucleotides, the CDR3 is TGTGACAGCAGCATCACCGACGGCGAGCAGTACTTC. It specifies CDSSITDGEQYF.

In this sample, this clonotype turned up many times. The chain links TRBV24-1 to TRBJ2-1; D may be TRBD2 (5 bases). Trimming removed 9 bases at V and 8 bases at J, with 16 bases between. CDR3 length: 13 amino acids. Germline-derived CDR1 and CDR2 are KGHDR and SFDVKD. CDR3 in amino acids: CATSGLPPHEQFF. CDR3 sequence (DNA): TGTGCCACCTCAGGACTTCCTCCGCATGAGCAGTTCTTC.

This clonotype was counted many times. The chain links TRBV12-3 or TRBV12-4 to TRBJ1-1; D perhaps matches TRBD1 (6 bases). V gave up 6 bases and J gave up 5 bases, with 13 bases separating them. The CDR3 is 13 amino acids. CDR3 sequence (DNA): TGTGCCAGCAGGTCAGGGGCAGAGACTGAAGCTTTCTTT. It specifies CASRSGAETEAFF.

This clonotype was found many times. The rearrangement uses TRBV4-3 and TRBJ1-3; D uncertain. V gave up 2 bases and J gave up 0 bases, with 8 bases separating them. CDR1 and CDR2 from the germline V gene are LGHNA and YSLEER. This CDR3 is built from 15 residues. CDR3 nucleotides: TGCGCCAGCAGCCAATTAGGCCCCTCTGGAAACACCATATATTTT. As protein: CASSQLGPSGNTIYF.

This clonotype has at least ten counts. V usage is TRBV5-6 and J usage is TRBJ2-5, with 11 bases lining up with TRBD1. CDR3 length: 13 residues. Losses at the gene ends were 8 bases for V and 4 bases for J; bases not matched to a gene: 4. Per germline, CDR1 SGHDT and CDR2 YYEEEE. CDR3 protein: CASRTGGGETQYF. The CDR3 DNA is TGTGCCAGTCGGACAGGGGGCGGAGAGACCCAGTACTTC.

This clonotype appeared many times. J is TRBJ2-3 and V is TRBV4-1, with D tentatively TRBD2 (6 bases). The V gene lost 4 bases and the J gene lost 1 base, with 12 bases spanning the gap. CDR3 length: 15 residues. CDR1 is MGHRA and CDR2 is YSYEKL in the germline V gene. The CDR3 bases are TGCGCCAGCAGCCTTCGGGAGCGGGGCACAGATACGCAGTATTTT. Translating gives CASSLRERGTDTQYF.

This clonotype was seen at least ten times. The rearrangement uses TRBV20-1 and TRBJ2-3; D is uncertain. Germline-derived CDR1 and CDR2 are DFQATT and SNEGSKA (reference sequence). V shed 2 bases and J shed 4 bases, with 10 bases lying between them. The CDR3 loop spans 13 amino acids. The CDR3, as DNA: TGCAGTGCTAGATATCCCTTCGCAGATACGCAGTATTTT. Translating it yields CSARYPFADTQYF.

A note on this clonotype: Relative to the germline gene, one junction end is altered; a read error may explain this. This chain connects TRBV9 to TRBJ1-6; TRBD1 is a possible D gene (5 bases). The CDR3 extends over 13 amino acids. Per germline, CDR1 SGDLS and CDR2 YYNGEE. The CDR3 region is CASSVGGNSTLNF. CDR3 bases: TGTGCCAGCAGCGTTGGGGGGAACTCAACCCTCAACTTT.

This clonotype counts as medium-sized. The V call is TRBV3-1, the J call TRBJ2-5; D remains unclear. V was pared by 0 bases and J by 5 bases, with 19 bases between. The CDR3 is 17 residues long. Germline lookup yields CDR1 LGHDT and CDR2 YNNKEL (reference sequence). The CDR3 reads CASSQDRDAALWETQYF. DNA for the CDR3: TGTGCCAGCAGCCAAGATAGGGATGCAGCCTTATGGGAGACCCAGTACTTC.

This clonotype has ten or more counts. V and J are TRBV6-2 or TRBV6-3 and TRBJ2-2; possibly TRBD2 for D (5 bases). Per the germline V gene, CDR1 is MNHEY and CDR2 is SVGEGT. V was pared by 6 bases and J by 7 bases, with 12 bases between. The CDR3 has 13 residues. CDR3 nucleotide sequence: TGTGCCAGCAGCGCCAGAGGAGGCGGGGAGCTGTTTTTT. Protein: CASSARGGGELFF.

This clonotype came up many times. This rearrangement joins TRBV6-5 to TRBJ2-4; no definite D call. This CDR3 region has 14 residues. Trimming took off 6 bases at V and 1 base at J, with 10 bases between the two ends. The V gene's germline CDR1 is MNHEY and CDR2 SVGAGI. CDR3 residues: CASRPRWAKNIQYF. The CDR3 DNA follows: TGTGCCAGCAGACCTAGGTGGGCCAAAAACATTCAGTACTTC.

This clonotype occurred many times. CDR3 amino acids: CSAMEGGRGEAFF. The CDR3, as DNA: TGCAGCGCCATGGAGGGGGGTCGAGGTGAAGCTTTCTTT. The rearrangement uses TRBV20-1 and TRBJ1-1; a weak D match, TRBD1 (6 bases). Germline CDR1 and CDR2: DFQATT and SNEGSKA (reference sequence). The CDR3 extends over 13 amino acids.